The sequence of this T cell receptor (beta chain) was determined in a study of T cells in Graves' hyperthyroidism and ophthalmopathy. Study overall: Specimen type is peripheral blood, collected at initial diagnosis prior to any treatment.

This CDR3 spans 16 amino acids. J lost 2 bases, V lost 6 bases, and 11 bases had no gene match. Germline values: CDR1 SNHLY, CDR2 FYNNEI. At least 3 on the Clinical Activity Score was recorded for ophthalmopathy patients, who also had NOSPECS grade at least 4 and duration under 3 months. This clonotype was seen ten or more times. RNA transcripts served as the template for amplifying TCR beta CDR3 regions. A first-round RT-PCR of the TCR CDR3 used the HTBI primer set. TCRdb ran MiXCR on the multiplex PCR reads and lists one entry per CDR3 protein. The sample consists of hundreds of thousands of distinct CDR3 sequences, roughly 13% of them appearing once.

The specimen was blood. This chain uses TRBV2 with TRBJ2-5; TRBD2 agrees at 8 bases. The TCR was taken from a man aged 45-65 years with Graves' ophthalmopathy. As DNA, the CDR3 is TGTGCCAGCAGAAGATTTAGCGGGATAGAACAAGAGACCCAGTACTTC. This gives the protein CASRRFSGIEQETQYF.